The next 18 T cell receptor beta chains were all read from a single sample in a study of T cell repertoires in cytomegalovirus infection. TCRdb reanalysed the reads using MiXCR and keeps one entry per CDR3 protein. The table has just over 150,000 distinct CDR3 sequences, around 20% seen once; the top ten hold 11%. The sample consisted of PBMCs. Receptors were obtained from a human donor in good health (CMV status not recorded). Some clones in this sample may be carry-over from other donors' samples.

The chain carries TRBV20-1 and TRBJ2-3; TRBD1 aligns across 7 bases. Germline values: CDR1 DFQATT, CDR2 SNEGSKA (reference sequence). CDR3 length: 21 amino acids. Losses at the gene ends were 2 bases for V and 1 base for J; bases not matched to a gene: 24. As DNA, the CDR3 is TGCAGTGCTAGATTCACCCCCGGGACAGCGTTTTCTCCAGGCGGCACAGATACGCAGTATTTT. Translated: CSARFTPGTAFSPGGTDTQYF.

This clonotype was seen many times. This sequence joins TRBV11-2 and TRBJ1-2; perhaps TRBD1 as D (6 bases). The CDR3 is made up of 16 amino acids. V was trimmed by 1 base and J by 7 bases, leaving 19 bases between them. Germline V lookup: CDR1 SGHAT, CDR2 FQNNGV. The DNA of the CDR3 is TGTGCCAGCAGCTTAGGGAGGGGGGGAGGCTCCGTTGGCTACACCTTC. Translated: CASSLGRGGGSVGYTF.

This clonotype was observed many times. The V gene is TRBV7-6, the J gene TRBJ2-5, with 13 positions matching TRBD2. The germline CDR1 and CDR2 sequences are SGHVS and FNYEAQ. The CDR3 loop spans 16 amino acids. V lost 5 bases, J lost 5 bases, and 8 bases stayed unmatched. The CDR3 loop reads CASSETTSGGWETQYF. The CDR3 DNA reads TGTGCCAGCAGCGAGACGACTAGCGGGGGGTGGGAGACCCAGTACTTC.

DNA for the CDR3: TGTGCCAGCAGCTCAGCCCGACTAGCCTCCTACAATGAGCAGTTCTTC. Its translation is CASSSARLASYNEQFF. V gene TRBV7-9 combines with J gene TRBJ2-1; TRBD2 matches 7 bases. This CDR3 region has 16 residues. V lost 4 bases and J lost 0; bases outside the gene matches: 6. Germline V lookup: CDR1 SEHNR, CDR2 FQNEAQ (reference sequence).

The V gene is TRBV7-3, the J gene TRBJ2-1; 13 bases align to TRBD2. V shed 4 bases, J shed 7 bases, and the junction held 7 bases outside the gene matches. The CDR3 is made up of 16 amino acids. CDR1 and CDR2 from the germline V gene are SGHTA and FQGTGA. The CDR3 loop is CASSSQLAGGRNEQFF. DNA of the CDR3: TGTGCCAGCAGCTCTCAACTAGCGGGAGGGCGGAATGAGCAGTTCTTC.

This clonotype was recorded a few times. J is TRBJ1-4 and V is TRBV20-1; D gene uncertain. The germline CDR1 and CDR2 sequences are DFQATT and SNEGSKA (reference sequence). The CDR3 has 15 residues. Deletions cut 4 bases from V and 4 bases from J, with 16 bases between. This CDR3 reads CSANLRAAYNEKLFF. DNA of the CDR3: TGCAGTGCTAACTTGCGGGCAGCTTATAATGAAAAACTGTTTTTT.

This clonotype was counted a few times. The V and J genes are TRBV28 and TRBJ2-1, with 7 bases aligning to TRBD2. The CDR3 is 16 residues long. Looked up from germline, CDR1 is MDHEN and CDR2 is SYDVKM. V shed 5 bases, J shed 7 bases, and the junction held 14 bases outside the gene matches. DNA of the CDR3: TGTGCCAGCAGTAGACCCGGGGCGGGAGTGTGGAATGAGCAGTTCTTC. Translation gives CASSRPGAGVWNEQFF.

This clonotype was observed at least ten times. This chain links TRBV7-9 with TRBJ2-7; 13 positions match TRBD2. V lost 4 bases to trimming and J lost 6 bases; unmatched junction nucleotides: 12. This CDR3 has 17 residues. CDR1 SEHNR and CDR2 FQNEAQ come from the germline V gene (reference sequence). Here the CDR3 DNA reads TGTGCCAGCAGCTCAGGCCGACTAGCGGGGGGAGTCCGCGAGCAGTACTTC. It translates to CASSSGRLAGGVREQYF.

As regards this clonotype: One junction end disagrees with the germline gene, perhaps due to a read error. The rearrangement joins TRBV5-8 to TRBJ1-5; D unclear. Germline CDR1 SGHTS, CDR2 YDEGEE. This CDR3 has 15 amino acids. CDR3 in amino acids: CASISDIYSNKPQHF. Written as DNA, the CDR3 is TGTGCCAGCATTTCCGACATCTATAGCAATAAGCCCCAGCATTTT.

This clonotype showed up just once. The V call is TRBV5-1, the J call TRBJ1-2; 7 bases are shared with TRBD1. Trimming at V came to 4 bases and at J to 10 bases, leaving 7 bases not matched to a gene. Germline V CDR1 and CDR2: SGHRS, YFSETQ. This CDR3 is built from 12 residues. CDR3 residues: CASSRDSDDYTF. For the CDR3, the DNA is TGCGCCAGCAGCCGGGACAGCGATGACTACACCTTC.

This clonotype was detected many times. The chain couples TRBV7-8 to TRBJ2-7; TRBD1 matches at 7 bases. Germline V gene lookup returns CDR1 SGHVS and CDR2 FQNEAQ. J lost 2 bases, V lost 5 bases, and 6 bases had no gene match. This CDR3 comprises 14 residues. The CDR3 bases are TGTGCCAGCAGCCTCCGGGACAGAACCTACGAGCAGTACTTC. Translation gives CASSLRDRTYEQYF.

This clonotype was seen only a few times. The rearrangement links TRBV2 to TRBJ2-1; D gene uncertain. The CDR3 length is 16 residues. The V gene's germline CDR1 is SNHLY and CDR2 FYNNEI. V was trimmed by 0 bases and J by 0 bases, leaving 9 bases between them. The CDR3 DNA is TGTGCCAGCAGTGAAGCTCTAGTGAGCTCCTACAATGAGCAGTTCTTC. Protein: CASSEALVSSYNEQFF. Full variable domain (missing parts from reference TRBV2 and TRBJ2-1): EPEVTQTPSHQVTQMGQEVILRCVPISNHLYFYWYRQILGQKVEFLVSFYNNEISEKSEIFDDQFSVERPDGSNFTLKIRSTKLEDSAMYFCASSEALVSSYNEQFFGPGTRLTVL.

J is TRBJ1-1 and V is TRBV18; D is uncertain. The CDR3 spans 14 residues. Germline V CDR1 and CDR2: KGHSH, LQKENI. Trimming stripped 3 bases from V and 0 bases from J, with 8 bases between. CDR3: CASSPKGLNTEAFF. In DNA form, the CDR3 reads TGTGCCAGCTCACCGAAGGGTTTGAACACTGAAGCTTTCTTT.

The chain links TRBV24-1 to TRBJ2-2; 13 positions agree with TRBD2. Trimming took 7 bases from V and 5 from J; bases not matched to a gene: 6. This CDR3 comprises 16 residues. Per the germline V gene, CDR1 is KGHDR and CDR2 is SFDVKD. The CDR3 loop reads CATSVTGLAGTGELFF. The DNA of the CDR3 is TGTGCCACCAGCGTCACGGGACTAGCGGGAACCGGGGAGCTGTTTTTT.

The rearrangement joins TRBV5-8 to TRBJ1-2, with 8 bases aligning to TRBD1. V shed 3 bases, J shed 1 base, and the junction held 11 bases outside the gene matches. The CDR3 loop spans 17 amino acids. Germline CDR1 reads SGHTS; CDR2 reads YDEGEE. In nucleotides, the CDR3 is TGTGCCAGCAGCTCACGGACAGGGACCCTCCTTAACTATGGCTACACCTTC. Translated, it gives CASSSRTGTLLNYGYTF.

This clonotype was picked up many times. J is TRBJ2-2 and V is TRBV6-1; no clear D gene. Germline V gene sequence: CDR1 MNHNS, CDR2 SASEGT. The CDR3 totals 13 residues. Trimming shortened V by 0 bases and J by 7 bases, and 6 bases separated the two germline ends. The CDR3 loop is CASSEAMGGELFF. CDR3 nucleotide sequence: TGTGCCAGCAGTGAAGCCATGGGCGGGGAGCTGTTTTTT.

The V gene is TRBV9, the J gene TRBJ2-2, with D possibly called TRBD1 or TRBD2 (5 bases each). V was cut by 7 bases and J by 6 bases, with 16 bases left in between. Germline V gene data show CDR1 as SGDLS and CDR2 as YYNGEE. The CDR3 has 14 amino acids. CDR3 residues: CASGTLSMAGELFF. The CDR3 DNA is TGTGCCAGCGGGACGTTGTCGATGGCCGGGGAGCTGTTTTTT.

This clonotype was seen more than once but under ten times. This sequence joins TRBV6-5 and TRBJ2-7; D not certain. CDR3 length equals 11 residues. V lost 2 bases and J lost 12, with 11 bases in between. CDR1 and CDR2 from the germline V gene are MNHEY and SVGAGI. CDR3 region: CASSYRSLVYF. The DNA for the CDR3 is TGTGCCAGCAGTTACAGGTCCCTAGTGTACTTC.